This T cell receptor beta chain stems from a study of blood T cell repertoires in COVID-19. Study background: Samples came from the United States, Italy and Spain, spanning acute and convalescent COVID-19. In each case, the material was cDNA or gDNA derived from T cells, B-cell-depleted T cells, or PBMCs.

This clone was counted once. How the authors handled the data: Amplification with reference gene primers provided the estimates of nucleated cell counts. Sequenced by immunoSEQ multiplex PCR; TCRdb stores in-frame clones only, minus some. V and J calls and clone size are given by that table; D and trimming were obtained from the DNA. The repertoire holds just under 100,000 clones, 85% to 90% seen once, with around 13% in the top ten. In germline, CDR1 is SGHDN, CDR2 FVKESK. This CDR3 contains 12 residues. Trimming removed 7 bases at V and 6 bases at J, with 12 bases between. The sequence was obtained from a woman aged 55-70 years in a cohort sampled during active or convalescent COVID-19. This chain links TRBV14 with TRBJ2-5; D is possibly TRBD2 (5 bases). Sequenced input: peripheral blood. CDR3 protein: CASKGELKTQYF. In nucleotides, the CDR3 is TGTGCCAGCAAGGGAGAGTTGAAGACCCAGTACTTC.